This T cell receptor beta chain was sequenced for a study of CD8+CD57+ T cells in acquired aplastic anemia. On the study more broadly: Isolated CD4+ and CD8+ cells, once sorted, yielded DNA averaging about 3.4 ug.

General study results and limits: Found in both controls and patients were 25 to 35 CD8+ CDR3 sequences.

This clonotype was seen once. Its antigen is unidentified. Possible read error: a much larger clone is one base away. Using genomic DNA as the template, TCR beta VDJ and CDR3 profiling was carried out. From the reads, TCRdb called clonotypes with MiXCR, one entry per CDR3 protein. Counted here are fewer than 250,000 distinct CDR3 sequences, around half occurring once; the ten biggest clones make up 7% to 9.5%. This CDR3 has 13 amino acids. Those patients picked for sequencing had displayed CD8+CD57+ cell expansion on flow cytometry. Severe acquired aplastic anemia was present in every patient. The clonotype was recovered from a human donor with aplastic anemia. The rearrangement uses TRBV12-3 or TRBV12-4 and TRBJ2-7; 8 bases are a match to TRBD2. Source material: sorted CD4+, CD8+, or CD8+CD57+ T cells (not recorded which) from PBMCs. CDR3 protein: CTSSRGGNYEQYF. CDR3 DNA sequence: TGTACCAGCAGTCGGGGGGGGAACTACGAGCAGTACTTC.